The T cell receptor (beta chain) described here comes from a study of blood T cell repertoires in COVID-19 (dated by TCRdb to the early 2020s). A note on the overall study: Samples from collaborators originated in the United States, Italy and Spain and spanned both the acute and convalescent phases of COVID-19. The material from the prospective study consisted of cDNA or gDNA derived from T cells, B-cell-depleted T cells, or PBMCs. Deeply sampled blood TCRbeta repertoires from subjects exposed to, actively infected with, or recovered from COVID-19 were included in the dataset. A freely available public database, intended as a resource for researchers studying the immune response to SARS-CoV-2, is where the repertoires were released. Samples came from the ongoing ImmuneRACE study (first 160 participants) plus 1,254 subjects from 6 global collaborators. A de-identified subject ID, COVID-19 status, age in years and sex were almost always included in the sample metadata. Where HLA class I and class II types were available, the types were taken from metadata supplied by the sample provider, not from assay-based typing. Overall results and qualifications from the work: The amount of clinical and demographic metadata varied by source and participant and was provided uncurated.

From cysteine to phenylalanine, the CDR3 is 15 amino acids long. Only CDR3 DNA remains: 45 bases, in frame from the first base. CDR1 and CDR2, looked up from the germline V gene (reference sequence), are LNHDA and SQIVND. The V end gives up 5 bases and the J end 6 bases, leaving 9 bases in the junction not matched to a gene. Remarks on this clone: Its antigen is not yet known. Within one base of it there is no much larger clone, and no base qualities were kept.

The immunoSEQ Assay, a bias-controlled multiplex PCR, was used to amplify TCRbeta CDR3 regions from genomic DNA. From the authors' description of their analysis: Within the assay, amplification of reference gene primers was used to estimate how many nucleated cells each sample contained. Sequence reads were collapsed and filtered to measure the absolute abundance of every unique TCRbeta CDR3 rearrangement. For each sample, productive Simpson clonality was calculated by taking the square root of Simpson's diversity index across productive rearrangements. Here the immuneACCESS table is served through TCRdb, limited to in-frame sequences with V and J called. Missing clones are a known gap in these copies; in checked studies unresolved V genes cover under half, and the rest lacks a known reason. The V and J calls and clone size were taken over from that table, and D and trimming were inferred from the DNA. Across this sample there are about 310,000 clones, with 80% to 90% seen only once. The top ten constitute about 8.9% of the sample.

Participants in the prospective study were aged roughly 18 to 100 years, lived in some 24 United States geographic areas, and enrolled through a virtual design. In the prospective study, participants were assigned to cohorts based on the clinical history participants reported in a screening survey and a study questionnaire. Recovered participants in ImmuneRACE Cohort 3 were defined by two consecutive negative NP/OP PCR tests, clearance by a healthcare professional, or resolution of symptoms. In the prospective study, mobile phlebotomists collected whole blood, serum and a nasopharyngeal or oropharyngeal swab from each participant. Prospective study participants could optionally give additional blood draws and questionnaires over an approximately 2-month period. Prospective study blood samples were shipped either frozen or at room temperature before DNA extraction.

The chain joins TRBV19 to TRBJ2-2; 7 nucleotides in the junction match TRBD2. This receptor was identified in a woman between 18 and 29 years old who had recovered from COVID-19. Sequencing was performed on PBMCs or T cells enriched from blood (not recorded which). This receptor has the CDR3 CASSPRTSTAGELFF. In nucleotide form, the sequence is TGTGCCAGTAGTCCGCGGACTAGTACGGCCGGGGAGCTGTTTTTT.